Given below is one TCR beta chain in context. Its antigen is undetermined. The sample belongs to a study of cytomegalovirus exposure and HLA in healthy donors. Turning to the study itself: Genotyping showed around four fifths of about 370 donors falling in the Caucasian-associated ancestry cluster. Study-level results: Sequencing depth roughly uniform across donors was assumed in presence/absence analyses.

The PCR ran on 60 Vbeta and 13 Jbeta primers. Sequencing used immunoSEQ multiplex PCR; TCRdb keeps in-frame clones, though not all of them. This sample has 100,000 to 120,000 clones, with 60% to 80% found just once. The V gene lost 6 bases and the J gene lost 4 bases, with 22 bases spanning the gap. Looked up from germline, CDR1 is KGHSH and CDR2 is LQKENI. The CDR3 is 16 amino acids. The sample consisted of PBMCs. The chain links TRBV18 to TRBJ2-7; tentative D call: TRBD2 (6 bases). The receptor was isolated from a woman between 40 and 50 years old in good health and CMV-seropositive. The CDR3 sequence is CASSSRGAAGGYEQYF. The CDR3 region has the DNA TGTGCCAGCTCGTCTAGGGGCGCAGCCGGGGGATACGAGCAGTACTTC.